Sequencing of this T cell receptor beta chain was carried out in a study of spatial heterogeneity in lung cancer. Study information: TCR and UMI combinations that were unique each appeared, on average, more than ten times in raw reads. Study results and caveats: In tumors, expanded intratumoral alpha and beta TCR counts tracked mutation counts.

Time point in this sample: sample taken at primary tumor resection. The donors were fewer than 80 patients with non-small cell lung cancer that was early-stage and untreated. Material for sequencing was whole RNA from tumor, nontumor lung or frozen PBMC, left unsorted. The CDR3 contains 14 residues. Germline V gene lookup returns CDR1 MNHNS and CDR2 SASEGT. V lost 5 bases to trimming and J lost 3 bases, with 11 bases between them. This clonotype occurred many times. The antigen remains unidentified. A unique molecular identifier was attached to every TCR cDNA molecule. TCRdb analysed the 5' RACE reads with MiXCR anew, one entry per CDR3 protein. The sample has 20,000 to 25,000 distinct CDR3 sequences, under 5.5% seen once.

This rearrangement joins TRBV6-1 to TRBJ1-5, with a weak D call TRBD1 (6 bases). This receptor was taken from a male donor with early-stage non-small cell lung cancer. This sample comprised lung tumor tissue, obtained at surgery. The CDR3 nucleotides read TGTGCCAGCAGTTTTACAGGGTCCAATCAGCCCCAGCATTTT. It specifies CASSFTGSNQPQHF.